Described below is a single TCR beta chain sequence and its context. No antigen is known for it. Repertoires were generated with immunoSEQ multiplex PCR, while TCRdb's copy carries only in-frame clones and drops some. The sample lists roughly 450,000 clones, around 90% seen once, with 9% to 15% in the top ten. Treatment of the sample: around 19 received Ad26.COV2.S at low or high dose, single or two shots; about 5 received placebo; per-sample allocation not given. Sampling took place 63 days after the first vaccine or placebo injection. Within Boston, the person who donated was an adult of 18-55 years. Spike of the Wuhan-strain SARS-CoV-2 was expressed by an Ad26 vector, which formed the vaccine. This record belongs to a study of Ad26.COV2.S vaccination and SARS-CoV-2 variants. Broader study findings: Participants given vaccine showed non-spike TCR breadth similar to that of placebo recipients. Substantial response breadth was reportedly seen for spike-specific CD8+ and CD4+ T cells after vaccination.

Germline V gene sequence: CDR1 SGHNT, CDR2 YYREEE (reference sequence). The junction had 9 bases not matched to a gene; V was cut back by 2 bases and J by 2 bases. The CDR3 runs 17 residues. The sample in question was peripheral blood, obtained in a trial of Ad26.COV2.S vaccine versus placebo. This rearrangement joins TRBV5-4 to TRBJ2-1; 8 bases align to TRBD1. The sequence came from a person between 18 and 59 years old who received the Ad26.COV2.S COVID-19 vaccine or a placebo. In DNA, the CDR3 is TGTGCCAGCAGCTTAAACAGGGGGAGTGGGACCTACAATGAGCAGTTCTTC. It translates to CASSLNRGSGTYNEQFF. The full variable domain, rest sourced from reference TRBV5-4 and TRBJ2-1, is ETGVTQSPTHLIKTRGQQVTLRCSSQSGHNTVSWYQQALGQGPQFIFQYYREEENGRGNFPPRFSGLQFPNYSSELNVNALELDDSALYLCASSLNRGSGTYNEQFFGPGTRLTVL.